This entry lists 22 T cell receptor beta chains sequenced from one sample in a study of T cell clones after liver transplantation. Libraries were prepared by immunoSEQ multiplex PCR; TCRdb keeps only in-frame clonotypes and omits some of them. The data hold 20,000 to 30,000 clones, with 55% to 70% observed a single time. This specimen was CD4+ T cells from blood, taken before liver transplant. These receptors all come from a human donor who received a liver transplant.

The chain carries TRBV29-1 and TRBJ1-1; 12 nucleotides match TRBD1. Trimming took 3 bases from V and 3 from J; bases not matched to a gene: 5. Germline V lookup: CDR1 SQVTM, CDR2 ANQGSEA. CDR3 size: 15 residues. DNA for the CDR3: TGCAGCGTTGAGGGGACAGGGGGCGCAGACACTGAAGCTTTCTTT. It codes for CSVEGTGGADTEAFF.

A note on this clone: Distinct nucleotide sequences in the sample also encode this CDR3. This CDR3 reads CAREREGYNEQFF. The CDR3 DNA reads TGTGCCCGAGAGCGGGAGGGCTACAATGAGCAGTTCTTC. The chain combines TRBV30 with TRBJ2-1; 10 nucleotides match TRBD2. CDR1 is GTSNPN, CDR2 SVGIG, per germline (reference sequence). Trimming took 8 bases from V and 3 from J; bases not matched to a gene: 4. The CDR3 length is 13 residues.

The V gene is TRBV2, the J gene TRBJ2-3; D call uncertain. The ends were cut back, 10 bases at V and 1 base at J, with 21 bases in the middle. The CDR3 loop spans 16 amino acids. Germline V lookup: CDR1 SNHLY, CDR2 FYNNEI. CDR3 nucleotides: TGTGCCACCCCCACCGGTGCAAGATTAGGCACAGATACGCAGTATTTT. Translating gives CATPTGARLGTDTQYF. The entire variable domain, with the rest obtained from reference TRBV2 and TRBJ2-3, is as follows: EPEVTQTPSHQVTQMGQEVILRCVPISNHLYFYWYRQILGQKVEFLVSFYNNEISEKSEIFDDQFSVERPDGSNFTLKIRSTKLEDSAMYFCATPTGARLGTDTQYFGPGTRLTVL.

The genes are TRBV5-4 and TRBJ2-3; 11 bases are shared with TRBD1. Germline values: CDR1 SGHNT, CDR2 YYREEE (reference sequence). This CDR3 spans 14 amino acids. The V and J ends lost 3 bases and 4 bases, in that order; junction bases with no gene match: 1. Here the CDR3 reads CASSWDRGSDTQYF. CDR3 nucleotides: TGTGCCAGCAGCTGGGACAGGGGGTCAGATACGCAGTATTTT.

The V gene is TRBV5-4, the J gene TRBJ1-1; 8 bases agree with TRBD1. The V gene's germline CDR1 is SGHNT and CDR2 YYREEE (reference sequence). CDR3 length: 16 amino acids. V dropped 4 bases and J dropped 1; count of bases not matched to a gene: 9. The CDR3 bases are TGTGCCAGCAGCCCAGCGGTAGACAGGGGGAACACTGAAGCTTTCTTT. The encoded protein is CASSPAVDRGNTEAFF.

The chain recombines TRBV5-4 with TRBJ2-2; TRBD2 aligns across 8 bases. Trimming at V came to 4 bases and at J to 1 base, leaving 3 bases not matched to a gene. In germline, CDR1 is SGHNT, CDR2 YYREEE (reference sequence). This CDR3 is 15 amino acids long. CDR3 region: CASSREGRNTGELFF. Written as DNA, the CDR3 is TGTGCCAGCAGCCGGGAGGGACGGAACACCGGGGAGCTGTTTTTT.

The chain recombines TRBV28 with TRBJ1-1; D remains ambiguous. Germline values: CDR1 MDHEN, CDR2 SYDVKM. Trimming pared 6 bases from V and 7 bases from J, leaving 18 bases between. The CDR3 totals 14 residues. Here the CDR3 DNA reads TGTGCCAGCAGCACTCCACAACTGAACTTTGAAGCTTTCTTT. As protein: CASSTPQLNFEAFF.

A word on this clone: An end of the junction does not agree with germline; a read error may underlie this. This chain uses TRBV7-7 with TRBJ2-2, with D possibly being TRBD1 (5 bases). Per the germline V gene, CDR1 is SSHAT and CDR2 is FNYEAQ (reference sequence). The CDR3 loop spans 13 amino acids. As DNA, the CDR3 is TGTGCTAGCAGCTTATCAGGGTCCGGGGAGCTGTTTTTT. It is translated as CASSLSGSGELFF. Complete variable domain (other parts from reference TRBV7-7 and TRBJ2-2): GAGVSQSPRYKVTKRGQDVTLRCDPISSHATLYWYQQALGQGPEFLTYFNYEAQPDKSGLPSDRFSAERPEGSISTLTIQRTEQRDSAMYRCASSLSGSGELFFGEGSRLTVL.

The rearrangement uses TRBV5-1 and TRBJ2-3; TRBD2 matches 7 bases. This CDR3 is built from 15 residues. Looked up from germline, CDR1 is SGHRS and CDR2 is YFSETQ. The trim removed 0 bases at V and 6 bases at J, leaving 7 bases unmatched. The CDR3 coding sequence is TGCGCCAGCAGCTTGGAGTTGGCGGGAGCGGATACGCAGTATTTT. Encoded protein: CASSLELAGADTQYF.

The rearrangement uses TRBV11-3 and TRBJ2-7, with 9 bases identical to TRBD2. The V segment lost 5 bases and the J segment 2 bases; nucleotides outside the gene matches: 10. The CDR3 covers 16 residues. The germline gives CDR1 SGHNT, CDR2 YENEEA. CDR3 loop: CASSPSLSGGAYEQYF. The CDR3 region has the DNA TGTGCCAGCAGCCCTTCCCTTAGCGGGGGCGCCTACGAGCAGTACTTC. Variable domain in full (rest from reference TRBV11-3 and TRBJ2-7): EAGVVQSPRYKIIEKKQPVAFWCNPISGHNTLYWYLQNLGQGPELLIRYENEEAVDDSQLPKDRFSAERLKGVDSTLKIQPAELGDSAVYLCASSPSLSGGAYEQYFGPGTRLTVT.

The CDR3, as DNA: TGTGCCAGCAGTGAAGCAAGGTCTGGAAACACCATATATTTT. The encoded protein is CASSEARSGNTIYF. The rearrangement joins TRBV2 to TRBJ1-3; D gene ambiguous. Trimming shortened V by 0 bases and J by 1 base, and 4 bases separated the two germline ends. Per germline, CDR1 SNHLY and CDR2 FYNNEI. CDR3 length: 14 amino acids.

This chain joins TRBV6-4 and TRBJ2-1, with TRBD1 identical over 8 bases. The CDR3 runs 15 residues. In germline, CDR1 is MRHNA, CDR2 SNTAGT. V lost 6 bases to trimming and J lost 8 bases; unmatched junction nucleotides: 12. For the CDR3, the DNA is TGTGCCAGCAGACTTCCGGGACAGGTCTTCGATGAGCAGTTCTTC. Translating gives CASRLPGQVFDEQFF.

The CDR3 sequence: CASSLRAGYEQYF. The CDR3 nucleotides read TGTGCCAGCAGCTTACGGGCAGGCTACGAGCAGTACTTC. V is TRBV5-4 and J is TRBJ2-7, with D unclear. V lost 2 bases, J lost 3 bases, and 9 bases lay in between. The CDR3 covers 13 residues. Germline V gives CDR1 SGHNT, CDR2 YYREEE (reference sequence). The full variable domain, its missing parts supplied by reference TRBV5-4 and TRBJ2-7, is ETGVTQSPTHLIKTRGQQVTLRCSSQSGHNTVSWYQQALGQGPQFIFQYYREEENGRGNFPPRFSGLQFPNYSSELNVNALELDDSALYLCASSLRAGYEQYFGPGTRLTVT.

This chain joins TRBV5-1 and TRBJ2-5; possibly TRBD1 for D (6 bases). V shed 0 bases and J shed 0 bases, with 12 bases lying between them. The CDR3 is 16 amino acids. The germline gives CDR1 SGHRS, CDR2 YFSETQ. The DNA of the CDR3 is TGCGCCAGCAGCTTGGCCACAGGGCTACACCAAGAGACCCAGTACTTC. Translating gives CASSLATGLHQETQYF.

The CDR3 here is CASSYGADTQYF. DNA of the CDR3: TGTGCCAGCAGCTACGGCGCAGATACGCAGTATTTT. The rearrangement links TRBV5-4 to TRBJ2-3; D is undetermined. The germline V and J ends were trimmed by 3 bases and 4 bases, with 6 bases remaining between them. This CDR3 region has 12 residues. Per germline, CDR1 SGHNT and CDR2 YYREEE (reference sequence). The full variable domain, with the rest looked up from reference TRBV5-4 and TRBJ2-3, is ETGVTQSPTHLIKTRGQQVTLRCSSQSGHNTVSWYQQALGQGPQFIFQYYREEENGRGNFPPRFSGLQFPNYSSELNVNALELDDSALYLCASSYGADTQYFGPGTRLTVL.

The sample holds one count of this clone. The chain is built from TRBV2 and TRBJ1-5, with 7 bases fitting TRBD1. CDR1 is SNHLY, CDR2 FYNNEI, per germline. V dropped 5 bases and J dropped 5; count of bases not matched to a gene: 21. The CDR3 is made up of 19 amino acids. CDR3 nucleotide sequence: TGTGCCAGCAGTCCCTTAACGGGACAGTTAACTACGTACGATCAGCCCCAGCATTTT. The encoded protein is CASSPLTGQLTTYDQPQHF.

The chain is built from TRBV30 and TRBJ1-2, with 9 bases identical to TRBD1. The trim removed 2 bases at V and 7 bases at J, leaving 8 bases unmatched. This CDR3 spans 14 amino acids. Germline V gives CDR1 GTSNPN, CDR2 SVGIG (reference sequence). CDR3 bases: TGTGCCTGGAGTCGTCCGGGACAGGGCTCTGGCTACACCTTC. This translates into CAWSRPGQGSGYTF.

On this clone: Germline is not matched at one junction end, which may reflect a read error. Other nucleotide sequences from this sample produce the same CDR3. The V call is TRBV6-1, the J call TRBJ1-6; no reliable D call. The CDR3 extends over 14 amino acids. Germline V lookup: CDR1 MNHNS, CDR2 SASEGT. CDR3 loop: CASSDMWDNSPLHF. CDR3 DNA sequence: TGTGCCAGCTCCGACATGTGGGATAATTCGCCCCTCCACTTT.

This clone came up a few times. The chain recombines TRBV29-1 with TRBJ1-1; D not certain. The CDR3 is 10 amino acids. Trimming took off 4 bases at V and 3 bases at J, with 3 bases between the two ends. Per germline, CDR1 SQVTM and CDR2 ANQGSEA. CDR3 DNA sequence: TGCAGCGTTGCGGACACTGAAGCTTTCTTT. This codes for CSVADTEAFF.

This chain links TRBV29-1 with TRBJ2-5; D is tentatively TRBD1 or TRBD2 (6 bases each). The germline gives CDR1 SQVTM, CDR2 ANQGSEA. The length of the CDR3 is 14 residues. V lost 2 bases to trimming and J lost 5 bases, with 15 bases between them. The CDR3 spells CSVERGGYGETQYF. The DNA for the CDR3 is TGCAGCGTTGAAAGAGGGGGGTACGGTGAGACCCAGTACTTC.

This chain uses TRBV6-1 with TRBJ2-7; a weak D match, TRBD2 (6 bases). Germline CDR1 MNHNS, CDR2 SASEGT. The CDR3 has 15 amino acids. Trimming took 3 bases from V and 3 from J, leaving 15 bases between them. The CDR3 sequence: CASSDGGVTGYEQYV. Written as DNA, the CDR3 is TGTGCCAGCAGTGATGGCGGGGTTACCGGCTACGAGCAGTACGTC.

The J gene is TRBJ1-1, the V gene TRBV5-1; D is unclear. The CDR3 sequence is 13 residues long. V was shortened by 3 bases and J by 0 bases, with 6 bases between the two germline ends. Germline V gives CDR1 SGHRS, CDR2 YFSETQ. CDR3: CASSSGLNTEAFF. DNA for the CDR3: TGCGCCAGCAGCTCCGGATTGAACACTGAAGCTTTCTTT.